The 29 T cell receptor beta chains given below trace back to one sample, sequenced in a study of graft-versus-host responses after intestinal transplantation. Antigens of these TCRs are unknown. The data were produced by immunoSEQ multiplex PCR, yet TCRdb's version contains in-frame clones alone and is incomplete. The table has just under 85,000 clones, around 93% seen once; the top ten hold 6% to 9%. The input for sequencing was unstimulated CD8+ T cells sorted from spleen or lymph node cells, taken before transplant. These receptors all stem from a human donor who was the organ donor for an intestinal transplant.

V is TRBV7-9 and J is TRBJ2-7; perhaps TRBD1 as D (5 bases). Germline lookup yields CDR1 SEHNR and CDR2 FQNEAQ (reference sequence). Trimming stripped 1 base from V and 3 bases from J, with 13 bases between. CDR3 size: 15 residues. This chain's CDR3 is CASSLVQGSFYEQYF. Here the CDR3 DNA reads TGTGCCAGCAGCTTAGTTCAGGGTTCGTTCTACGAGCAGTACTTC.

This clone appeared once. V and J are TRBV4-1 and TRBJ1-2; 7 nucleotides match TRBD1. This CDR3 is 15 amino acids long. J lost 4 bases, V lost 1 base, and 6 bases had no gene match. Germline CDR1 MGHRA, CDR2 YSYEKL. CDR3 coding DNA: TGCGCCAGCAGCCAAGTCGAGACAGGGAGCTATGGCTACACCTTC. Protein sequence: CASSQVETGSYGYTF.

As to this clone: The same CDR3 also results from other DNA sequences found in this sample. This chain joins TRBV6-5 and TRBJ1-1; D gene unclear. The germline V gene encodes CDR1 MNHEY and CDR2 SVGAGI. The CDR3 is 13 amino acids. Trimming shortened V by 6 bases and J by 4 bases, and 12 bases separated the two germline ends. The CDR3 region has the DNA TGTGCCAGCAGCCTGGGGAGAGGCACTGAAGCTTTCTTT. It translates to CASSLGRGTEAFF.

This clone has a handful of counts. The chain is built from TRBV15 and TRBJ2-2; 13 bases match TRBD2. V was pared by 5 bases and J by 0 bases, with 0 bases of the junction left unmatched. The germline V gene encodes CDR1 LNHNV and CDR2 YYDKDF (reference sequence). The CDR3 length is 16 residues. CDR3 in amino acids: CATSGTSGTNTGELFF. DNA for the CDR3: TGTGCCACCAGCGGGACTAGCGGGACGAACACCGGGGAGCTGTTTTTT.

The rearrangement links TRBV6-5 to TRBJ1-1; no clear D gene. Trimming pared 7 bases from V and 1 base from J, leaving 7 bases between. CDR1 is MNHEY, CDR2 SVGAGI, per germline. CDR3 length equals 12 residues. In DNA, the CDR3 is TGTGCCAGCAACGACGGGAACACTGAAGCTTTCTTT. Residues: CASNDGNTEAFF.

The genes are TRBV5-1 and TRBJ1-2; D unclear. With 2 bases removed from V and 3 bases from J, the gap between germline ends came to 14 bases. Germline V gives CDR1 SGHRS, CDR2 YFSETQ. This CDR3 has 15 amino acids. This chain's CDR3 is CASSFLTSGDYGYTF. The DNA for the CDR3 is TGCGCCAGCAGCTTCCTGACCAGTGGTGACTATGGCTACACCTTC.

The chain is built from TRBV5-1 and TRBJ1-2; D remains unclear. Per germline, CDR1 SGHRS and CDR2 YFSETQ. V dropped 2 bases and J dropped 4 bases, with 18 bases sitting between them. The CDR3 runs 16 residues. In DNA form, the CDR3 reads TGCGCCAGCAGCTTCACGTTGCCGACCGCGACCTATGGCTACACCTTC. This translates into CASSFTLPTATYGYTF.

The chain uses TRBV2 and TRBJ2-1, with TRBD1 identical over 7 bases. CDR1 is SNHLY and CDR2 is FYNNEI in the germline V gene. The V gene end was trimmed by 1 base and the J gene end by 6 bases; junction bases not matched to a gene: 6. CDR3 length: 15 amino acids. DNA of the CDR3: TGTGCCAGCAGTGAAGTCGGACAGGCAGTCAATGAGCAGTTCTTC. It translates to CASSEVGQAVNEQFF.

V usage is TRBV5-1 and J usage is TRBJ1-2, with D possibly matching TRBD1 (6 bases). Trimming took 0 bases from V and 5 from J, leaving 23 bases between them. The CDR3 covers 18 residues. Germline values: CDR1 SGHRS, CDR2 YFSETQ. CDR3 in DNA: TGCGCCAGCAGCTTGGAGCAGAAGGGGGGGAAAACATTTTATGGCTACACCTTC. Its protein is CASSLEQKGGKTFYGYTF.

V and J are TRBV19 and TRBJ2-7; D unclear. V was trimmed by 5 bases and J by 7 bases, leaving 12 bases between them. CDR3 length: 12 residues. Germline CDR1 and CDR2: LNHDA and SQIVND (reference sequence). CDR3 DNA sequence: TGTGCCAGTAGTGCAGCAGGCTGGGAGCAGTACTTC. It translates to CASSAAGWEQYF.

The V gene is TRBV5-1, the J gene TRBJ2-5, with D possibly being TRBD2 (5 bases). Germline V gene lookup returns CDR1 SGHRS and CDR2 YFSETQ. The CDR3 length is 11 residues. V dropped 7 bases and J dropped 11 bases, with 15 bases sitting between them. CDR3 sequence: CASRERREQYF. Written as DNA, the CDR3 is TGCGCCAGCCGGGAACGTCGTGAGCAGTACTTC.

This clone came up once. The CDR3 here is CSVEEGGTEAFF. In DNA, the CDR3 is TGCAGCGTTGAAGAGGGGGGAACTGAAGCTTTCTTT. The chain carries TRBV29-1 and TRBJ1-1; D might be TRBD1 (5 bases). The CDR3 is made up of 12 amino acids. V gave up 0 bases and J gave up 5 bases, with 7 bases separating them. Looked up from germline, CDR1 is SQVTM and CDR2 is ANQGSEA.

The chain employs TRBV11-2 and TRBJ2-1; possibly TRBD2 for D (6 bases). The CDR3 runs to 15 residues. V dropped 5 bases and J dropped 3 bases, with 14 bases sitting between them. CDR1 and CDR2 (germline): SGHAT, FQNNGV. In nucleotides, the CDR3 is TGTGCCAGCAGCCGTCGGGCGGGAAGCTACAATGAGCAGTTCTTC. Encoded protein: CASSRRAGSYNEQFF.

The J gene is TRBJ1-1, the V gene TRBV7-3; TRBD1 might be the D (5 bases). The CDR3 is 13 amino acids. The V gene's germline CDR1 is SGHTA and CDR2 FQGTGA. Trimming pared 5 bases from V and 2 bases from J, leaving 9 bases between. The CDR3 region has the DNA TGTGCCAGCAGCCGGGACGGAAACACTGAAGCTTTCTTT. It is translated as CASSRDGNTEAFF.

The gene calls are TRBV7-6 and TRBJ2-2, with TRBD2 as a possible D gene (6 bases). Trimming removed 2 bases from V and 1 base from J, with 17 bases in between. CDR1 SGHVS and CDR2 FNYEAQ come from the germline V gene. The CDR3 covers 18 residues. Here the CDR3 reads CASSLPTTGTGNTGELFF. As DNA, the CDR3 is TGTGCCAGCAGCTTACCCACGACCGGGACTGGGAACACCGGGGAGCTGTTTTTT.

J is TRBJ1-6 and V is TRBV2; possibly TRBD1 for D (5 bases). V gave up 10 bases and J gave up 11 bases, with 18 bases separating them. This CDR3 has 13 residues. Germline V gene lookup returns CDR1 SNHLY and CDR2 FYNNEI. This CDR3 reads CATSRRGRTPLHF. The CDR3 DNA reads TGTGCCACTTCCCGGAGGGGCAGAACACCCCTCCACTTT.

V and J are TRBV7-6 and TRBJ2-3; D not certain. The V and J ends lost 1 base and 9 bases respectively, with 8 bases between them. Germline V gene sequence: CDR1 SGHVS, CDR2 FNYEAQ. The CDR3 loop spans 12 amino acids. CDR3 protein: CASSLVEHTQYF. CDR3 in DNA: TGTGCCAGCAGCTTAGTTGAGCACACGCAGTATTTT.

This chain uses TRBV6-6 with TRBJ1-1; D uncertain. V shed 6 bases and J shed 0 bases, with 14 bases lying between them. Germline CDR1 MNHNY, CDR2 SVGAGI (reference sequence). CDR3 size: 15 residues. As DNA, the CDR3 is TGTGCCAGCAGACCCGGGCCCTTAATGAACACTGAAGCTTTCTTT. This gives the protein CASRPGPLMNTEAFF.

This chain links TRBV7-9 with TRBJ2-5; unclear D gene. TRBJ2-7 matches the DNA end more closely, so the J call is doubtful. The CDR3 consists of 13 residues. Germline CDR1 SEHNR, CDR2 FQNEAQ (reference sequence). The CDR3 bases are TGTGCCAGCAGCTTATCAGAACAGTACGAGCAGTACTTC. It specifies CASSLSEQYEQYF.

CDR3: CASGLQAVLPWETQYF. CDR3 DNA sequence: TGTGCTAGTGGTCTTCAAGCGGTCCTCCCTTGGGAGACCCAGTACTTC. This chain links TRBV12-5 with TRBJ2-5; tentatively, D is TRBD2 (5 bases). Trimming pared 5 bases from V and 5 bases from J, leaving 21 bases between. From germline, CDR1 is LGHNT and CDR2 FRNRAP. The CDR3 loop spans 16 amino acids.

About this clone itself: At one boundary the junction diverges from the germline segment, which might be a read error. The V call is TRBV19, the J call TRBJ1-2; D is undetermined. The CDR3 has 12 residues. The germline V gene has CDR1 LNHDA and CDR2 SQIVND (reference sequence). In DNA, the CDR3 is TGCGCTTCTTACGACGGGAACTATGGCTACACCTTC. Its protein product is CASYDGNYGYTF.

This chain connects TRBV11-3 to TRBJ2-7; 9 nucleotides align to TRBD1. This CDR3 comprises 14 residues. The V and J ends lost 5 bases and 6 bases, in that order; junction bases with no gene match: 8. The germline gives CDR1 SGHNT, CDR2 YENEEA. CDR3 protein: CASSTRTGVAEQYF. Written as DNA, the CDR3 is TGTGCCAGCAGCACCAGGACAGGGGTCGCCGAGCAGTACTTC.

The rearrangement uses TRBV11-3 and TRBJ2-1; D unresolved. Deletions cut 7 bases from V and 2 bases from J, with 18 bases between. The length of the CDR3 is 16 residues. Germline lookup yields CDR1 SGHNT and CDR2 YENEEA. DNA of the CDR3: TGTGCCAGCAAACCTGGTAAAGGTGCCCCCTACAATGAGCAGTTCTTC. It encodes CASKPGKGAPYNEQFF.

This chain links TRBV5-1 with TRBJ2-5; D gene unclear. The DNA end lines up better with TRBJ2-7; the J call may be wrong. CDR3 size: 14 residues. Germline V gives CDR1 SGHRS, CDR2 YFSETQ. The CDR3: CASSLEVASYEQYF. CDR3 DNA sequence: TGCGCCAGCAGCTTGGAAGTCGCCTCCTACGAGCAGTACTTC.

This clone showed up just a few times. The CDR3 nucleotides read TGTGCCAGCTCACCATGGAGGGGAACTGGAAACACCATATATTTT. This encodes CASSPWRGTGNTIYF. V gene TRBV18 combines with J gene TRBJ1-3, with a tentative D call TRBD1 (5 bases). The CDR3 consists of 15 residues. Germline-derived CDR1 and CDR2 are KGHSH and LQKENI. Between the trimmed V and J ends, which lost 2 bases and 2 bases, there was a span of 10 bases.

The CDR3 bases are TGTGCCAGCAGCAAATGCCCCCGCGGGACAGGGGTTGGTCAGCCCCAGCATTTT. Protein sequence: CASSKCPRGTGVGQPQHF. The V and J genes are TRBV21-1 and TRBJ1-5; TRBD1 reflects the table's D call only, with no check against the DNA. TRBV21-1 is listed as a pseudogene. The CDR3 has 18 residues.

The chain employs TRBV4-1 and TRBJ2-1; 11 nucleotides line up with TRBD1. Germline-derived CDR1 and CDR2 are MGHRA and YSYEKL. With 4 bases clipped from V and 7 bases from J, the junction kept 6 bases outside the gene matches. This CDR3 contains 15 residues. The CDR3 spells CASSLAGTGGNEQFF. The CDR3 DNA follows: TGCGCCAGCAGCCTCGCGGGGACAGGGGGAAATGAGCAGTTCTTC.

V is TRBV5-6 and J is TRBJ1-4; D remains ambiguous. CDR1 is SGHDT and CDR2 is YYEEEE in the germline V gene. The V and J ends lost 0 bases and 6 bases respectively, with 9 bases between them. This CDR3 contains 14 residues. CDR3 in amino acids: CASSLGSRYEKLFF. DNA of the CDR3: TGTGCCAGCAGCTTGGGAAGCCGTTATGAAAAACTGTTTTTT.

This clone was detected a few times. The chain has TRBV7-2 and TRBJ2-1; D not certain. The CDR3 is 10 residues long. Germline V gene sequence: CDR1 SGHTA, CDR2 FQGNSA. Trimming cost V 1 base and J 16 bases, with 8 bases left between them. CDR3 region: CASSLVAYFF. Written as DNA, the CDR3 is TGTGCCAGCAGCTTAGTTGCCTACTTCTTC.